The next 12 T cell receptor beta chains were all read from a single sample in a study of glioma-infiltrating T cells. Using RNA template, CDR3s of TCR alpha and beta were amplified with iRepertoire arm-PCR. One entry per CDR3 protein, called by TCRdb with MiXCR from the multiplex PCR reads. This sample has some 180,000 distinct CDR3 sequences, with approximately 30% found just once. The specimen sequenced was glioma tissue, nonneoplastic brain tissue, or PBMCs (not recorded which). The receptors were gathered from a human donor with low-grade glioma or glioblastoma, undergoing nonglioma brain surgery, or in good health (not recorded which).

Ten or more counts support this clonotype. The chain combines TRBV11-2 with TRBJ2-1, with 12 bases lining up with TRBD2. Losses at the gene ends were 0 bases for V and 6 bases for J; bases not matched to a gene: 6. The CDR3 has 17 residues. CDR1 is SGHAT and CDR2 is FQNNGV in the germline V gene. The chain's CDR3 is CASSLDLRTSGANEQFF. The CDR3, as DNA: TGTGCCAGCAGCTTAGATCTCAGGACTAGCGGGGCCAATGAGCAGTTCTTC.

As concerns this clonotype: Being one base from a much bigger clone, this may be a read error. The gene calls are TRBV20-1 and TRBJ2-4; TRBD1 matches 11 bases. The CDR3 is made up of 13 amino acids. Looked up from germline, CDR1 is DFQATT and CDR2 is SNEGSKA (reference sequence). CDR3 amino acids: CCAPGTGGYIQYF. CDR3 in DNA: TGCTGTGCTCCAGGGACAGGGGGGTACATTCAGTACTTC.

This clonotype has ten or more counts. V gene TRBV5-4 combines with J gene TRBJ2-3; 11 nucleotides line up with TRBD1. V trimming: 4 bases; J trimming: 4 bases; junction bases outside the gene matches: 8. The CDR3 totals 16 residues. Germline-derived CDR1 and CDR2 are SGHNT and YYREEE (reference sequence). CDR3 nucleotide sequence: TGTGCCAGCAGCGGAACGTGGGGACAGGGGGCAGATACGCAGTATTTT. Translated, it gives CASSGTWGQGADTQYF.

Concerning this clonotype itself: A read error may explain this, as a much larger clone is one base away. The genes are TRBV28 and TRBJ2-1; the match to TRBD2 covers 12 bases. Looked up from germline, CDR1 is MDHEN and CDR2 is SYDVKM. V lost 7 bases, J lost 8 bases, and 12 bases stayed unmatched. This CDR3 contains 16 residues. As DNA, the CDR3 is TGTGCCAGCAAGCTTTTCGGACTAGCGGGATCGGATGAGCAGTTCTTC. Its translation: CASKLFGLAGSDEQFF.

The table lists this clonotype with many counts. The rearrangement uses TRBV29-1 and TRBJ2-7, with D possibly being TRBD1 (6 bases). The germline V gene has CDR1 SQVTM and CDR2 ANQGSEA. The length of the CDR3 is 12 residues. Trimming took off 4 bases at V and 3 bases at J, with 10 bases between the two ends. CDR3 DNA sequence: TGCAGCGTTGGGACAGCGGACTACGAGCAGTACTTC. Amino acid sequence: CSVGTADYEQYF.

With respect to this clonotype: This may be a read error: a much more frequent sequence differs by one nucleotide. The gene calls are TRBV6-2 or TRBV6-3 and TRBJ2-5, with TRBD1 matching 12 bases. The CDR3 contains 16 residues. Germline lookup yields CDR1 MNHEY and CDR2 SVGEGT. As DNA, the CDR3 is TGTGCCGGCAGTTCACAGGCCGGGACAGGGGGCGAGACCCAGTACTTC. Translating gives CAGSSQAGTGGETQYF.

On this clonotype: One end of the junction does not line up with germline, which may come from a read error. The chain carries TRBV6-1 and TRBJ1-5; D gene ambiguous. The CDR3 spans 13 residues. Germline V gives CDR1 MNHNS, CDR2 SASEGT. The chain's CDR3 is CASSLGSNQHQHF. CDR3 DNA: TGTGCCAGCAGCTTGGGTAGCAATCAGCACCAGCATTTT.

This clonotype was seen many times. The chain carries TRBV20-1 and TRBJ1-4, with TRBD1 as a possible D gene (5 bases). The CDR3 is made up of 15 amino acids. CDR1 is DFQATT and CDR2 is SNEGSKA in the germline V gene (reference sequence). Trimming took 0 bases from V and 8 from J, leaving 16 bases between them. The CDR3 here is CSARDLRGSSEKLFF. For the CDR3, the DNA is TGCAGTGCTAGAGATTTGAGGGGCAGTTCGGAAAAACTGTTTTTT.

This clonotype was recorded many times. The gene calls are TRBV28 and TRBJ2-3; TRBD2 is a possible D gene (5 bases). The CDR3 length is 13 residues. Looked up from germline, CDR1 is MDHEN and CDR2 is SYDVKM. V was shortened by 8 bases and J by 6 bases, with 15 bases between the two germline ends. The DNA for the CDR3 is TGTGCCAGCTCCGGGCCAGCGGATGATACGCAGTATTTT. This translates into CASSGPADDTQYF.

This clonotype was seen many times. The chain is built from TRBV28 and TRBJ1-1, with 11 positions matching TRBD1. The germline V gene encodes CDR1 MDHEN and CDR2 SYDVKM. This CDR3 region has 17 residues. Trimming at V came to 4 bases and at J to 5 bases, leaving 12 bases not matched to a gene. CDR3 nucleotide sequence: TGTGCCAGCAGTTCCGGGACAGGGGGTTCGGATTCAACTGAAGCTTTCTTT. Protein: CASSSGTGGSDSTEAFF. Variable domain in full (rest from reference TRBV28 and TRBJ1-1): DVKVTQSSRYLVKRTGEKVFLECVQDMDHENMFWYRQDPGLGLRLIYFSYDVKMKEKGDIPEGYSVSREKKERFSLILESASTNQTSMYLCASSSGTGGSDSTEAFFGQGTRLTVV.

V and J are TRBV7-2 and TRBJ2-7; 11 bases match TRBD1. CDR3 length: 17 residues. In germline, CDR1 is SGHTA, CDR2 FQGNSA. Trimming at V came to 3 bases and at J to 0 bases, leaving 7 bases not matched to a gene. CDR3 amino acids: CASSFPPGTGGSYEQYF. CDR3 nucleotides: TGTGCCAGCAGCTTTCCACCGGGGACAGGGGGCTCCTACGAGCAGTACTTC.

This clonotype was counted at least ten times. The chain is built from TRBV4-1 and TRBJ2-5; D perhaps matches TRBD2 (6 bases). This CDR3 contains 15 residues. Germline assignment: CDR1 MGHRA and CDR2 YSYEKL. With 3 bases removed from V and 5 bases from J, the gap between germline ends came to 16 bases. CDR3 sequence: CASSQHRRAGETQYF. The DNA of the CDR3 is TGCGCCAGCAGCCAGCACCGGAGGGCCGGTGAGACCCAGTACTTC.